Listed below are T cell receptor beta chains from one sample, sequenced in a study of shared clonotypes between healthy human individuals. Data came from immunoSEQ multiplex PCR; TCRdb stores just in-frame clones and leaves some out. The sample yields about 1 million clones, about 74% seen once. The sample comprised memory CD4+ T cells sorted from blood. Every receptor here comes from a man aged 18 to 35 in good health. Both conserved end residues are trimmed from each CDR3. Each record gives: J gene, V gene, CDR3 protein.

>TRBJ2-5|TRBV5-4
ASSLSQGATLGTQY
>TRBJ1-1|TRBV7-2
ASSLTWRAF
>TRBJ1-4|TRBV5-1
ASSFGPNEKLF
>TRBJ1-2|TRBV18
ASSPPGTHVYGYT
>TRBJ1-2|TRBV15
ATSRDGRGGYT
>TRBJ1-1|TRBV28
ASSLQGPYTEAF
>TRBJ2-1|TRBV7-2
ASSFSLARDSRYNEQF
>TRBJ2-2|TRBV5-1
ASSSLPPGQGPGELF
>TRBJ2-7|TRBV5-1
ASSYLGEGNYEQY
>TRBJ2-2|TRBV7-9
ASSSPTSGVNTGELF
>TRBJ2-5|TRBV10-3
ASRGGVETQY
>TRBJ1-5|TRBV7-6
ASSLKRQGGNQPQH
>TRBJ1-5|TRBV7-9
ASSLGSGARQPQH
>TRBJ2-5|TRBV2
ASSAEGTQY
>TRBJ1-1|TRBV7-9
ASSPTREAF
>TRBJ2-1|TRBV2
ASSDAALNEQF
>TRBJ2-7|TRBV7-9
ASSLVETGSSYEQY
>TRBJ1-2|TRBV7-3
ASGGGDRLLGYT
>TRBJ2-4|TRBV5-5
ASSPNLGANIQY
>TRBJ1-4|TRBV5-5
ASSPDTYEKLF
>TRBJ2-3|TRBV11-2
ASSLDGRQAQY
>TRBJ2-3|TRBV7-2
ASSLADTQY
>TRBJ1-2|TRBV7-9
ASSHRGGNGYT
>TRBJ2-7|TRBV18
ASSPGHYYEQY
>TRBJ2-7|TRBV6-5
ASSQAGVPYEQY
>TRBJ2-1|TRBV2
ASSEAQGWTEYNEQF
>TRBJ2-1|TRBV5-6
ASSDDTGTSV
>TRBJ2-7|TRBV5-6
ASSPGTGMLVEQY
>TRBJ1-4|TRBV5-1
ASSSQGQGANEKLF
>TRBJ2-3|TRBV2
ASTAGKGRDTQY
>TRBJ2-5|TRBV11-2
ASSSGTKPGETQY
>TRBJ2-7|TRBV11-2
ASSLDGRVPLNEQY
>TRBJ1-2|TRBV5-5
ASSLALWQDYYGYT
>TRBJ1-6|TRBV10-3
AISGYSNSSYNSPLH
>TRBJ1-2|TRBV5-4
ASSLDGTGSYT
>TRBJ1-1|TRBV18
ASSPPGRRNTEAF
>TRBJ2-5|TRBV2
ASTFGTTLGTQY
>TRBJ2-3|TRBV21-1
ASSKGRTADTQY
>TRBJ2-6|TRBV18
ASSPNAGANVLT
>TRBJ2-7|TRBV7-9
ASTPNPYEQY
>TRBJ2-7|TRBV27
ASSATRTGGFYEQY
>TRBJ1-2|TRBV6-6
ASSGASGTDGYT
>TRBJ1-5|TRBV28
ASSFGAGSGNQPQH
>TRBJ1-1|TRBV27
ASSFRWEGTEAF
>TRBJ2-1|TRBV9
ASSPGVHSYNEQF
>TRBJ1-3|TRBV7-8
ASSLASPGGNTIY
>TRBJ1-6|TRBV11-3
ASSLDPLGTGFNSPLH
>TRBJ2-7|TRBV10-3
AISESIWSEQY
>TRBJ1-6|TRBV6-5
ASSVQGPSPLH
>TRBJ2-7|TRBV5-1
ASSLTLAGGNYEQY
>TRBJ2-7|TRBV11-2
ASSLFEDGEQY
>TRBJ1-5|TRBV7-2
ASSLEALNQPQH
>TRBJ1-6|TRBV5-4
ASSLGPSPLH